This TCR beta chain was found in a study of T-cell memory formation after mild COVID-19. Study-wide background: TCR clusters showed largely donor specificity. Study results and caveats: Prior to infection, memory already included some responding clones, suggesting cross-reactive memory joined. Second-wave clones peaking on day 37 lacked confirmed SARS-CoV-2 specificity.

Germline V gene data show CDR1 as SQVTM and CDR2 as ANQGSEA. V was cut by 3 bases and J by 4 bases, with 12 bases left in between. The CDR3 is 14 residues long. This clonotype was detected a few times. Its matching antigen is unknown. TCRdb passed the 5' RACE reads through MiXCR, listing each CDR3 protein once. The data contain about 610,000 distinct CDR3 sequences, 17% of them singletons. The TCR comes from an adult woman who had mild COVID-19 (a few samples of this study predate the infection). Cell type and time point are not known. The chain links TRBV29-1 to TRBJ2-2; TRBD1 is a possible D gene (6 bases). Sequenced: PBMCs or a T cell subset sorted from them (not recorded which). The CDR3 loop is CSVERGSGTGELFF. CDR3 bases: TGCAGCGTTGAGAGGGGGTCGGGCACCGGGGAGCTGTTTTTT.